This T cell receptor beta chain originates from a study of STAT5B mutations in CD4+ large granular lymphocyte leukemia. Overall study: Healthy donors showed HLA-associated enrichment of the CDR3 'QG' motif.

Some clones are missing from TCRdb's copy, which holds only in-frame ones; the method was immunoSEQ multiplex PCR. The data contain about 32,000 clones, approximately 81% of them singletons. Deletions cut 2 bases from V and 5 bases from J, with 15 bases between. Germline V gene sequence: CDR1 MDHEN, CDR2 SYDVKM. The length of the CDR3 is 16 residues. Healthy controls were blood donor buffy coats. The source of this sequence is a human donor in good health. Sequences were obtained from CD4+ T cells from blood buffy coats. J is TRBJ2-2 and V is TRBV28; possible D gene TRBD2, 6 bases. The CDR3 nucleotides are TGTGCCAGCAGTTTAGAGCGGGCACCTAGGACCGGGGAGCTGTTTTTT. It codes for CASSLERAPRTGELFF.